This T cell receptor (beta chain) was identified in a study of technical replicates of blood from a few donors. Trimming cost V 4 bases and J 5 bases; bases outside gene matches: 8. The germline V gene encodes CDR1 LNHNV and CDR2 YYDKDF (reference sequence). CDR3 length: 14 residues. In this sample, this clone turned up once. TCRdb's copy holds only in-frame clones and misses some; the assay was immunoSEQ multiplex PCR. Counted here are about 97,000 clones, 95% to 96% occurring once; the ten biggest clones make up approximately 0.2%. Sequenced: T cells isolated from PBMCs. This receptor was identified in a human donor in good health. The chain employs TRBV15 and TRBJ2-7, with 7 bases lining up with TRBD1. The chain's CDR3 is CATSITRQGDEQYF. CDR3 sequence (DNA): TGTGCCACCAGCATTACAAGACAGGGTGACGAGCAGTACTTC.